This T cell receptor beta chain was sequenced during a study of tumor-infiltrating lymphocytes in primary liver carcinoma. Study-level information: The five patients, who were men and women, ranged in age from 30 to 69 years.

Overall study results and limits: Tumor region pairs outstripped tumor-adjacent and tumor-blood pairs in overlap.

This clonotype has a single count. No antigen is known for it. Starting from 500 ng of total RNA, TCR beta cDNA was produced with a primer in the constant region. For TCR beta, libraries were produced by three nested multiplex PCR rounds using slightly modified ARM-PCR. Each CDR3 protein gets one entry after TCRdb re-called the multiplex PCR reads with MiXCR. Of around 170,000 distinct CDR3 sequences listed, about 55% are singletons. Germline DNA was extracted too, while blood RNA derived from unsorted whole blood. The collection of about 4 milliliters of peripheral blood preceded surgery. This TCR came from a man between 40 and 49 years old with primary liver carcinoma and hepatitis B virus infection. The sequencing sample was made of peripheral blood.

CDR3 in DNA: TGTGCCAGCAGCAAAACAAACACCGGGGAGCTGTTTTTT. Protein product: CASSKTNTGELFF. The chain recombines TRBV11-2 with TRBJ2-2; no reliable D call. V lost 5 bases to trimming and J lost 2 bases, with 6 bases between them. The CDR3 contains 13 residues. Germline loops: CDR1 SGHAT, CDR2 FQNNGV.